This T cell receptor (beta chain) was sequenced for a study of Ad26.COV2.S vaccination and SARS-CoV-2 variants. Overall study context: Donor was one of the participants in the Ad26.COV2.S arm of the COV1001 trial. Participants got Ad26.COV2.S intramuscularly, once or twice 56 days apart.

On this clone itself: Its specificity is unknown.

The treatment: around 19 received Ad26.COV2.S at low or high dose, single or two shots; 5 received placebo; per-sample allocation not given. Samples were taken on day 63 after the first vaccine or placebo injection. An Ad26 vector that expressed Wuhan-strain SARS-CoV-2 spike constituted the vaccine. Per the germline V gene, CDR1 is MNHEY and CDR2 is SVGAGI. V was clipped by 6 bases and J by 3 bases, with 9 bases between them. The CDR3 has 13 residues. TCRdb's table, derived via immunoSEQ multiplex PCR, lists solely in-frame clones and lacks some. The sample consists of 300,000 to 400,000 clones, more than 85% of them appearing once. Study-level results: Researchers cautioned that TCR breadth and depth analyses may have underestimated total T cell responses.

This chain connects TRBV6-5 to TRBJ1-5, with a tentative D call TRBD1 (5 bases). This sequence was found in a person between 18 and 60 years old who received the Ad26.COV2.S COVID-19 vaccine or a placebo. The specimen was peripheral blood, collected in a trial of Ad26.COV2.S vaccine versus placebo. The CDR3 DNA is TGTGCCAGCAGAAGACAGATCAATCAGCCCCAGCATTTT. Its translation is CASRRQINQPQHF.